This T cell receptor beta chain is from a study of cytomegalovirus exposure and HLA in healthy donors. Study results and limitations: In a later analysis, a missense DCLRE1C variant was linked to TCR beta V- and J-gene trimming. TCR association rates varied by HLA locus in a later analysis, with DRB1 highest and HLA-C lowest. TCR beta sequences reportedly predicted the HLA-A and HLA-B alleles of most subjects accurately.

Notes on this clone: The antigen remains unidentified.

This CDR3 is 15 amino acids long. In germline, CDR1 is SGHTA, CDR2 FQGNSA. Trimming took off 0 bases at V and 5 bases at J, with 11 bases between the two ends. PCR amplification relied on 60 Vbeta primers (plus 13 Jbeta primers). This table comes from immunoSEQ multiplex PCR, and its TCRdb copy is limited to in-frame clones, with some not included. The data contain some 120,000 clones, around 74% of them singletons. The material sequenced was PBMCs. The sequence was collected from a man aged 25-45 years in good health and CMV-seronegative. The chain joins TRBV7-2 to TRBJ1-5; D gene uncertain. The CDR3 sequence: CASSLAGRFHQPQHF. For the CDR3, the DNA is TGTGCCAGCAGCTTAGCAGGGAGATTTCATCAGCCCCAGCATTTT. Using reference TRBV7-2 and TRBJ1-5 for the parts outside the CDR3, the full variable domain is GAGVSQSPSNKVTEKGKDVELRCDPISGHTALYWYRQSLGQGLEFLIYFQGNSAPDKSGLPSDRFSAERTGGSVSTLTIQRTQQEDSAVYLCASSLAGRFHQPQHFGDGTRLSIL.